This TCR beta chain was captured in a study of cytomegalovirus exposure and HLA in healthy donors (dated by TCRdb to the late 2010s). About the investigation overall: An earlier analysis of roughly 500 of the donors reported around 280 Gb of sequence data and 90 million to 120 million unique TCR beta sequences obtained from some 200 million T cells. About 280 gigabases of sequencing data and about 92 million unique TCR sequences made up an early release that covered several hundred HLA-typed donors. The genetic ancestry cluster associated with self-reported Caucasian donors included 70% to 85% of the roughly 400 genotyped donors. The study was designed to test whether signatures of past pathogen exposure could be identified by cataloging public T cell receptors. The T cell repertoires of around 730 subjects were profiled by immunosequencing and related to cytomegalovirus serostatus. A separate validation cohort of roughly 130 different subjects was used in addition to the roughly 670-subject first cohort. The study combined high-throughput TCR immunosequencing, statistical association of individual TCRs with disease status, and machine learning to predict cytomegalovirus infection status. A later analysis re-analyzed previously published TCR beta repertoires from 600 to 850 donors and added high-resolution HLA genotyping to study TCR occurrence patterns. Rather than using new phenotypic data, the later analysis identified candidate immune exposures from TCR beta sequences and from how often those sequences occurred across donors. In an earlier analysis of roughly 580 of the donors, high-throughput TCR beta sequencing was used to judge whether each TCR beta V gene segment behaved as functional or pseudogenic. Donor age, sex, ethnicity and CMV serostatus were compiled together with the repertoire data. Genome-wide SNP genotypes for about 55% of the roughly 670 donors were used in a later genetic analysis, which treated that subset as a discovery cohort. Every discovery cohort repertoire had been produced on one sequencing platform. Class I and class II HLA loci were covered by the typing at four-digit resolution. The number of donors typed differed by locus, with about 629-640 for A, B, C, DRB1 and DQB1, around 500 for DQA1, about 610 for DPA1, and over 400 for DPB1. Roughly 5 DR-DQ haplotypes were treated as single units for association and clustering because of strong linkage in the cohort. Among 398 genotyped donors of the cohort, an average of about 240,000 unique TCR beta nucleotide sequences was sequenced per donor, of which about 18% were non-productive. Findings and caveats that apply to the study as a whole: According to a later analysis, most CMV-associated TCR beta chains appeared to be HLA-restricted, and the HLA associations seemed to be driven largely by CMV exposure. Cytomegalovirus status was reported to be diagnosed by the classifier with high specificity and sensitivity in both the original and validation cohorts. An earlier analysis of several hundred of the donors showed that most TCR beta V segments appeared in productive rearrangements either about 87% or about 30% of the time, which broadly matched IMGT annotations. Correlated functional status among segregating V segments might reflect linkage disequilibrium, but an unknown experimental factor could not be ruled out. A later genetic analysis associated a missense DCLRE1C variant with V-gene and J-gene trimming of TCR beta chains, and an independent cohort replicated the association. The 87-base-pair reads could not distinguish some IMGT-functional V segments, including TRBV6-2 and TRBV6-3, so those segments were excluded. In this cohort, only TCR beta chains were sequenced, and detectable features were limited by the absence of alpha or paired-chain data. According to a later genetic analysis, donors in an Asian-associated ancestry cluster had fewer N-insertions in productive TCRs than the approximately 690-donor mean. A later analysis reported that several top co-occurrence clusters appeared linked to parvovirus B19, influenza, CMV and Epstein-Barr virus. Assigning TCR associations to individual alleles was difficult when HLA alleles, especially DR and DQ, strongly co-occurred. The sequencing pipeline was judged likely to have produced a cluster of highly shared sequence variants as a technical artifact. Across donors, most TCR sequences were observed very rarely, whereas some public TCRs were present in many individuals. A later analysis found that TCR association rates varied across HLA loci, with DRB1 alleles showing the most associated TCRs and HLA-C alleles the fewest. In vitro tests confirmed that a few of the cytomegalovirus-associated TCR beta chains recognize cytomegalovirus antigens. A further reported finding was that TCR beta sequences accurately predicted the HLA-A and HLA-B alleles for most subjects in the first cohort. Because some donors lacked HLA typing at each locus, the association tests relied only on the typed subset. The study listed over 150 TCR beta chains as associated with cytomegalovirus. It was suggested by the authors that the approach could potentially be generalized to other disease states and immunological phenotypes. For the cohort, immune exposure information was limited to CMV serostatus. At a false discovery rate of 0.05, a later analysis linked 15,000 to 20,000 TCR beta sequences to specific HLA alleles. Presence/absence analyses assumed roughly uniform sequencing depth across donors, an assumption that may not hold. The earlier analysis of around 600 of the donors excluded fewer than 20 rarely observed V segments, including chromosome 9 orphons, because counts were too low. Compared with equally common non-associated chains, HLA-associated TCR beta chains in a later analysis were more clonally expanded and had lower generation probabilities.

In total, fewer than 750 healthy bone marrow donors made up the cohort. At the time of sampling, all cohort members were nominally healthy, though unrecorded immune exposures were likely present. The donor tested CMV seropositive and was one of the 289 seropositive cohort members. A peripheral blood sample was collected from each donor, and TCR beta sequencing was performed on peripheral blood mononuclear cells. The Qiagen DNeasy Blood Extraction Kit was used to extract genomic DNA from the blood cell samples. For this clone: There is no known antigen for this receptor. Base qualities are not recorded, but no much larger clone differs from it by a single base. Different DNA sequences within this sample yield the same CDR3.

Based on the germline V gene (reference sequence), the CDR1 and CDR2 sequences are LNHDA and SQIVND. The V end loses 2 bases and the J end loses 7 bases, and a stretch of 12 bases separates them. Counted from cysteine to phenylalanine, this CDR3 has 14 amino acids. Only CDR3 DNA remains: 42 bases, in frame from the first base. Library creation used the immunoSEQ multiplex PCR assay. For the multiplex PCR, a mixture combining 60 forward primers for TCR Vbeta segments and 13 reverse primers for TCR Jbeta segments was used. The CDR3 region of rearranged TCR beta genes was amplified from genomic DNA with a multiplex PCR assay. Amplified TCR beta libraries were sequenced as 87-base-pair reads on the Illumina HiSeq System. From the authors' description of their analysis: Across the 700 or so repertoires, a later analysis counted 75 million to 90 million unique TCR beta chains, some 11 million of which were shared by at least two donors. To remove PCR and sequencing errors, raw reads were error-corrected and collapsed into unique sequences using a nearest-neighbor algorithm that merged closely related sequences. V, D and J gene segments were assigned by aligning CDR3 sequences to IMGT reference sequences. For a sequence to be retained, at least a six-nucleotide match to both a V gene segment and a J gene segment was required. Rearrangements were called productive when the CDR3 lacked stop codons and stayed in frame with V and J; all others were non-productive. CDR3 was defined according to IMGT convention as the region running from the second conserved V-encoded cysteine to the conserved J-encoded phenylalanine. Sequences without an unambiguous match to a single V gene segment were excluded from the earlier analysis of a few hundred of the donors. An earlier analysis of approximately 590 of the donors classified V segments as functional when productive rearrangements were above 56.7% and as segregating when the standard deviation between donors was above 5%. A statistical classification framework was built to diagnose cytomegalovirus status from the catalog of TCR beta chain sequences. In a later analysis, V and J genes were assigned by comparing TCR nucleotide sequences against IMGT/GENE-DB human TR gene sequences. The TCRdist pipeline was used in a later analysis to assign CDR3 sequences and most-parsimonious VDJ recombination scenarios. In a later analysis, every TCR beta chain was defined by the combination of its CDR3 amino acid sequence and its V-gene family, and reads without a unique V-gene family were dropped. As a way to deal with suspected cross-contamination and a sequencing artifact, a later analysis dropped 640 or so nucleotide sequences that were highly shared and had low generation probability. In a later analysis, a clonal expansion index for each public chain was calculated from normalized within-repertoire ranks of inferred template counts. In a later analysis, generation probabilities were computed with a VDJ recombination model fitted to out-of-frame rearrangements, and the resulting probabilities were checked against IGoR. In a later analysis, hypergeometric tests were used to score TCR-TCR, TCR-HLA and TCR-CMV co-occurrence, with a repertoire-size bias correction applied to TCR pairs. In a later analysis, false discovery rates were estimated by permuting HLA or CMV assignments 20 times. A later analysis grouped co-occurring TCRs with DBSCAN, adding TCRdist sequence similarity when clustering within HLA-allele-positive subsets. For co-occurrence clustering, repertoires with fewer than 30,000 or more than 120,000 public chains were excluded, along with roughly 5 repertoires with anomalous nucleotide sharing. The table was pulled from immuneACCESS by TCRdb, which kept in-frame rearrangements only. Such tables lose some clones; where checked, under half of the loss comes from unresolved V genes, and the rest has no known cause. Clone size and V and J calls were adopted from that table, with D and trimming inferred from the DNA. This sample holds 110,000 or so clones; roughly 12% were observed only once. Approximately 15% of the sample is in the top ten clones.

Source material: PBMCs. The receptor was isolated from a man between 40 and 49 years old in good health and CMV-seropositive. Recombination connected TRBV19 to TRBJ1-5; the D gene identity is not certain. The nucleotides are TGTGCCAGTAGTATAAGTCCAGGTGGACAGCCCCAGCATTTT. This yields the protein CASSISPGGQPQHF.